This TCR beta chain was documented in a study of beta chain features in type 1 diabetes. Trimming stripped 4 bases from V and 0 bases from J, with 10 bases between. The CDR3 extends over 15 amino acids. Germline assignment: CDR1 SNHLY and CDR2 FYNNEI. Since all of the isolated RNA was reverse transcribed, expressed TCRB transcripts were what got sequenced. The assay was immunoSEQ multiplex PCR, and TCRdb's table has in-frame clones only and misses some. The sample includes 200,000 to 300,000 clones, around 65% of them seen just once. The source of this sequence is a man aged 25 to 45 in good health. Specimen: naive CD4+ T cells from blood. The chain uses TRBV2 and TRBJ2-1; D remains unclear. CDR3 protein: CASSGGSSSYNEQFF. DNA for the CDR3: TGTGCCAGCAGTGGCGGTTCGAGCTCCTACAATGAGCAGTTCTTC.